This TCR beta chain was profiled in a study of T cell repertoires in cytomegalovirus infection. With respect to this clonotype: Its antigen is unknown.

The CDR3 consists of 12 residues. Per the germline V gene, CDR1 is SQVTM and CDR2 is ANQGSEA. The V segment lost 7 bases and the J segment 6 bases; nucleotides outside the gene matches: 4. Each CDR3 protein is one row after TCRdb ran MiXCR on the reads. Of some 590,000 distinct CDR3 sequences listed, over 35% were seen once; the top ten hold about half. The chain recombines TRBV29-1 with TRBJ1-3; 9 bases line up with TRBD1. The sequence derives from a human donor in good health (CMV status not recorded). Some clones in this sample may be carry-over from other donors' samples. Sequencing was performed on cultured PBMCs, taken from culture after CMV antigen stimulation. The CDR3 DNA follows: TGCAGCGGAAGGACAGGGGCAAACACCATATATTTT. It yields the protein CSGRTGANTIYF. The whole variable domain, filled in from reference TRBV29-1 and TRBJ1-3, reads SAVISQKPSRDICQRGTSLTIQCQVDSQVTMMFWYRQQPGQSLTLIATANQGSEATYESGFVIDKFPISRPNLTFSTLTVSNMSPEDSSIYLCSGRTGANTIYFGEGSWLTVV.